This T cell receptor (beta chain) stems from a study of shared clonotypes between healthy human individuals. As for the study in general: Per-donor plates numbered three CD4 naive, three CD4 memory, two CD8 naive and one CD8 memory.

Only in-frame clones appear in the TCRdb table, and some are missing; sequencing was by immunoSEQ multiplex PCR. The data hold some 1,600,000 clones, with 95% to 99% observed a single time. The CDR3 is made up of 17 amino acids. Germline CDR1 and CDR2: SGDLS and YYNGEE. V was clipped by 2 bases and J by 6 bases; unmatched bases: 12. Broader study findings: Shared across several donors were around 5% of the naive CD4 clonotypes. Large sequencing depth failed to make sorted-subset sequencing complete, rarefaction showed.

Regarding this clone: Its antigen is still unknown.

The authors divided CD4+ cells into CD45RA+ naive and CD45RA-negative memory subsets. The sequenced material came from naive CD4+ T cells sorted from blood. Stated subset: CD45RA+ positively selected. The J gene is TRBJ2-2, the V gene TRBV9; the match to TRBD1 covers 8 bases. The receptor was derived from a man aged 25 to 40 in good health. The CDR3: CASSVFGQGRWSGELFF. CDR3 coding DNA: TGTGCCAGCAGCGTCTTTGGACAGGGAAGGTGGTCCGGGGAGCTGTTTTTT.